The 21 T cell receptor beta chains reported below all come from one sample, sequenced in a study of blood T cell repertoires in COVID-19. Sequenced by immunoSEQ multiplex PCR; TCRdb stores in-frame clones only, minus some. The sample yields 150,000 to 200,000 clones, 85% to 95% seen once. The sequenced sample was peripheral blood. The receptors stem from a woman aged 50 to 60 with acute or convalescent COVID-19.

The V and J genes are TRBV12-5 and TRBJ1-5; 9 bases match TRBD1. The V segment lost 1 base and the J segment 6 bases; nucleotides outside the gene matches: 13. The V gene's germline CDR1 is LGHNT and CDR2 FRNRAP. CDR3 size: 18 residues. The CDR3 DNA follows: TGTGCTAGTGGTTTGGACAAGGGGGGGTCGGGACAGGGTCAGCCCCAGCATTTT. Protein sequence: CASGLDKGGSGQGQPQHF.

The chain employs TRBV3-1 (or the pseudogene TRBV3-2) and TRBJ1-4; unclear D gene. V dropped 4 bases and J dropped 7 bases, with 16 bases sitting between them. Germline assignment: CDR1 LGHDT and CDR2 YNNKEL (reference sequence). The CDR3 spans 15 residues. CDR3 sequence (DNA): TGTGCCAGCAGCCCCCAGCTATCCCGGGGTGAAAAACTGTTTTTT. Translating gives CASSPQLSRGEKLFF.

In regard to this clone: Other DNA sequences within the sample encode an identical CDR3. V usage is TRBV19 and J usage is TRBJ1-5; D ambiguous. V lost 3 bases and J lost 2, with 5 bases in between. The CDR3 contains 13 residues. Germline V gene lookup returns CDR1 LNHDA and CDR2 SQIVND (reference sequence). The CDR3 loop is CASSISGNQPQHF. The CDR3 nucleotides are TGTGCCAGTAGTATCTCGGGCAATCAGCCCCAGCATTTT.

The chain recombines TRBV7-3 with TRBJ2-1; D perhaps matches TRBD1 (6 bases). Trimming left V 5 bases short and J 0 bases short, with 14 bases between. The CDR3 covers 16 residues. The germline gives CDR1 SGHTA, CDR2 FQGTGA. Here the CDR3 reads CASSLQGTISYNEQFF. Here the CDR3 DNA reads TGTGCCAGCAGCCTACAGGGTACAATCTCCTACAATGAGCAGTTCTTC.

In its sample, this clone was seen once. The CDR3 sequence is CAFGQGDTEAFF. CDR3 coding DNA: TGTGCCTTCGGACAGGGCGACACTGAAGCTTTCTTT. The chain uses TRBV15 and TRBJ1-1; 8 nucleotides agree with TRBD1. Looked up from germline, CDR1 is LNHNV and CDR2 is YYDKDF (reference sequence). The CDR3 spans 12 residues. With 11 bases clipped from V and 3 bases from J, the junction kept 5 bases outside the gene matches.

V and J are TRBV6-5 and TRBJ1-6; D remains ambiguous. Germline V CDR1 and CDR2: MNHEY, SVGAGI. Trimming pared 0 bases from V and 4 bases from J, leaving 10 bases between. The CDR3 is 16 residues long. The chain's CDR3 is CASSYSMDLYNSPLHF. CDR3 sequence (DNA): TGTGCCAGCAGTTACTCGATGGACTTATATAATTCACCCCTCCACTTT.

This chain joins TRBV10-1 and TRBJ2-7; D perhaps matches TRBD1 (6 bases). CDR3 size: 13 residues. Germline CDR1 is WNHNN and CDR2 is SYGVQD (reference sequence). Deletions cut 4 bases from V and 6 bases from J, with 13 bases between. The CDR3 DNA sequence: TGCGCCAGCAGTGCCGACAGGTCGGGCGAGCAGTACTTC. It specifies CASSADRSGEQYF.

This CDR3 is CASSLGGSNNEQFF. The CDR3 bases are TGTGCCAGCAGCTTAGGGGGCTCAAACAATGAGCAGTTCTTC. The chain is built from TRBV7-3 and TRBJ2-1; TRBD1 is a possible D gene (6 bases). This CDR3 spans 14 amino acids. Germline assignment: CDR1 SGHTA and CDR2 FQGTGA. The V gene lost 2 bases and the J gene lost 5 bases, with 10 bases spanning the gap.

The chain links TRBV28 to TRBJ1-2, with D perhaps TRBD1 (5 bases). The CDR3 length is 13 residues. The V gene's germline CDR1 is MDHEN and CDR2 SYDVKM. V was cut by 1 base and J by 8 bases, with 11 bases left in between. The CDR3 DNA reads as TGTGCCAGCAGTTTATCTGGGGCTGGGGGCTACACCTTC. Residues: CASSLSGAGGYTF.

This clone turned up a few times. This sequence joins TRBV3-1 (or the pseudogene TRBV3-2) and TRBJ1-6; D unresolved. Looked up from germline, CDR1 is LGHDT and CDR2 is YNNKEL (reference sequence). V was trimmed by 0 bases and J by 7 bases, leaving 16 bases between them. The CDR3 covers 17 residues. The CDR3 loop is CASSQDRRVFGNSPLHF. The CDR3 DNA is TGTGCCAGCAGCCAAGATAGACGGGTATTTGGCAATTCACCCCTCCACTTT.

V and J are TRBV3-1 (or the pseudogene TRBV3-2) and TRBJ1-6; no reliable D call. Germline assignment: CDR1 LGHDT and CDR2 YNNKEL (reference sequence). This CDR3 is built from 13 residues. The V end lost 4 bases, the J end lost 9 bases, and 10 bases lay between the germline ends. This CDR3 reads CASSLEMSSPLHF. The CDR3 bases are TGTGCCAGCAGCCTTGAGATGAGTTCACCCCTCCACTTT.

The chain has TRBV6-5 and TRBJ2-4; TRBD2 matches 7 bases. Germline values: CDR1 MNHEY, CDR2 SVGAGI. The CDR3 extends over 13 amino acids. Trimming removed 8 bases from V and 5 bases from J; junction bases left unmatched: 6. The chain's CDR3 is CASRSGGENIQYF. The CDR3 bases are TGTGCCAGCCGATCGGGGGGAGAAAACATTCAGTACTTC.

V and J are TRBV6-5 and TRBJ2-2, with unresolved D. Trimming took off 6 bases at V and 5 bases at J, with 10 bases between the two ends. CDR1 MNHEY and CDR2 SVGAGI come from the germline V gene. The CDR3 spans 13 residues. CDR3 nucleotides: TGTGCCAGCAGGGGCCCCAGGACCGGGGAGCTGTTTTTT. Translated: CASRGPRTGELFF.

CDR3 DNA sequence: TGTGCCAGCAGCCAAGTTGAGGGAGGGGGGTACGAGCAGTACTTC. Its translation: CASSQVEGGGYEQYF. The chain carries TRBV3-1 (or the pseudogene TRBV3-2) and TRBJ2-7, with D possibly TRBD2 on 7 matching bases. CDR1 LGHDT and CDR2 YNNKEL come from the germline V gene (reference sequence). Trimming left V 1 base short and J 4 bases short, with 14 bases between. CDR3 length: 15 amino acids.

This clone has just one count. The gene calls are TRBV19 and TRBJ2-3, with 12 bases fitting TRBD2. The CDR3 sequence is 16 residues long. The V and J ends lost 2 bases and 5 bases, in that order; junction bases with no gene match: 5. Looked up from germline, CDR1 is LNHDA and CDR2 is SQIVND (reference sequence). CDR3 residues: CASSILAGGPLDTQYF. The DNA of the CDR3 is TGTGCCAGTAGTATACTAGCGGGAGGGCCCTTAGATACGCAGTATTTT.

This rearrangement joins TRBV5-6 to TRBJ1-2; D perhaps matches TRBD1 (6 bases). This CDR3 contains 13 residues. V gave up 6 bases and J gave up 3 bases, with 12 bases separating them. The germline V gene has CDR1 SGHDT and CDR2 YYEEEE. The CDR3 region is CASNQQGHYGYTF. The CDR3, as DNA: TGTGCCAGCAACCAACAGGGACACTATGGCTACACCTTC. Together with reference TRBV5-6 and TRBJ1-2, the CDR3 gives the full variable domain: DAGVTQSPTHLIKTRGQQVTLRCSPKSGHDTVSWYQQALGQGPQFIFQYYEEEERQRGNFPDRFSGHQFPNYSSELNVNALLLGDSALYLCASNQQGHYGYTFGSGTRLTVV.

This clone was seen a few times. The V and J genes are TRBV7-9 and TRBJ2-7; the match to TRBD2 covers 12 bases. The CDR3 sequence is 15 residues long. V gave up 5 bases and J gave up 7 bases; unmatched junction bases: 9. Per the germline V gene, CDR1 is SEHNR and CDR2 is FQNEAQ (reference sequence). The CDR3: CASSPVTSGSREQYF. The CDR3 DNA reads TGTGCCAGCAGCCCCGTGACTAGCGGGAGTCGAGAGCAGTACTTC.

The chain recombines TRBV7-6 with TRBJ2-1, with a possible D match to TRBD2 (5 bases). CDR3 length equals 15 residues. Per the germline V gene, CDR1 is SGHVS and CDR2 is FNYEAQ. Trimming left V 1 base short and J 1 base short, with 8 bases between. The CDR3 spells CASSLGGLSYNEQFF. The CDR3 DNA reads TGTGCCAGCAGCTTAGGAGGGTTATCCTACAATGAGCAGTTCTTC.

The chain has TRBV11-2 and TRBJ2-2, with 9 bases matching TRBD2. The V and J ends lost 3 bases and 9 bases, in that order; junction bases with no gene match: 11. Looked up from germline, CDR1 is SGHAT and CDR2 is FQNNGV. The CDR3 sequence is 16 residues long. The CDR3 coding sequence is TGTGCCAGCAGCTTGGGTAGCGGGGGCCTCAGCCGGGAGCTGTTTTTT. Translated: CASSLGSGGLSRELFF.

This clone was picked up one time. The chain has TRBV12-5 and TRBJ2-1; TRBD2 might be the D (5 bases). CDR1 and CDR2 from the germline V gene are LGHNT and FRNRAP. Trimming removed 0 bases at V and 3 bases at J, with 9 bases between. The CDR3 contains 15 residues. In DNA, the CDR3 is TGTGCTAGTGGTTTGGTGAGGGATTACTACAATGAGCAGTTCTTC. Translation: CASGLVRDYYNEQFF.

The J gene is TRBJ2-1, the V gene TRBV7-6; TRBD1 aligns across 10 bases. Germline CDR1 reads SGHVS; CDR2 reads FNYEAQ. This CDR3 contains 15 residues. After removal of 6 bases from V and 2 bases from J, the junction contained 4 bases not matched to a gene. This CDR3 is CASRAGQGAYNEQFF. The CDR3 DNA sequence: TGTGCCAGCAGGGCCGGACAGGGGGCCTACAATGAGCAGTTCTTC.